Listed here is a single T cell receptor (beta chain). Antigen unknown. The data originate from a study of cytomegalovirus exposure and HLA in healthy donors. Study findings and constraints: In the approximately 130 validation repertoires, more than 85% of cluster scores exceeded 0, per a later analysis. The authors confirmed in vitro that three CMV-associated chains were specific for CMV antigens.

Here immunoSEQ multiplex PCR was the method, and the copy in TCRdb shows in-frame clones only, minus some. The profile shows roughly 140,000 clones, 85% to 90% of them singletons. The V gene's germline CDR1 is GTSNPN and CDR2 SVGIG (reference sequence). V was clipped by 0 bases and J by 6 bases, with 9 bases between them. The CDR3 contains 13 residues. V is TRBV30 and J is TRBJ1-5; no clear D gene. The sequencing sample was made of PBMCs. The sequence was collected from a young woman in good health and CMV-seropositive. The CDR3 DNA reads TGTGCCTGGAGTGTAGCGGGAGTTCAGCCCCAGCATTTT. Translating gives CAWSVAGVQPQHF.